This section outlines one T cell receptor (beta chain) sequence together with its context. No antigen is known for it. The time point here: patch test 1, 2 weeks after DPC sensitization. Treatment denoted: therapeutic diphenylcyclopropenone sensitization with weekly scalp DPC. MiXCR was run by TCRdb on the RACE reads, yielding one entry per CDR3 protein. The sample contains 150,000 or so distinct CDR3 sequences, more than 12% of which appear only once. The data are from a study of human T cells and chemical hapten exposure. Across the study: Cases of alopecia areata, totalis or universalis occurred in a predominantly female patient group.

Study-wide results and caveats: DPC sensitization did not alter TCRs above 1 in 1000 frequency.

Trimming took 7 bases from V and 2 from J, leaving 14 bases between them. Germline V gene lookup returns CDR1 MNHEY and CDR2 SMNVEV (reference sequence). The CDR3 totals 14 residues. Sequenced here: whole blood, sampled in connection with sensitization to the hapten diphenylcyclopropenone (DPC). The source of this sequence is a woman aged 25 to 45 with alopecia areata. Some clones in this sample may be carry-over from other donors' samples. The chain recombines TRBV27 with TRBJ1-2, with D hard to call. CDR3 sequence: CASTSWSSNYGYTF. The CDR3, as DNA: TGTGCCAGCACCTCCTGGTCCAGCAACTATGGCTACACCTTC.